What follows describes a single T cell receptor (beta chain). This sample stems from a study of blood T cell repertoires in COVID-19. Study-level information: The study drew acute and convalescent COVID-19 samples from the United States, Italy and Spain. The cDNA or gDNA used as material had been derived from T cells, B-cell-depleted T cells, or PBMCs.

V trimming: 5 bases; J trimming: 3 bases; junction bases outside the gene matches: 5. Germline V lookup: CDR1 SNHLY, CDR2 FYNNEI. CDR3 length equals 15 residues. As originally analysed: Amplification with reference gene primers provided the estimates of nucleated cell counts. The method was immunoSEQ multiplex PCR; TCRdb's version includes in-frame clones alone and lacks a portion of them. V and J calls and clone size are given by that table; D and trimming were obtained from the DNA. The sample lists roughly 570,000 clones, around 90% seen once, with roughly 7.3% in the top ten. Seattle patient enrollment occurred during active infection, with longitudinal follow-up thereafter.

What was sequenced was peripheral blood. The sequence was collected from a woman aged 50 to 60 with COVID-19, enrolled during active disease. This rearrangement joins TRBV2 to TRBJ1-5; TRBD1 agrees at 9 bases. The CDR3 reads CASSRGTGSNQPQHF. The CDR3 nucleotides are TGTGCCAGCAGTCGTGGGACAGGGTCCAATCAGCCCCAGCATTTT.